This entry features one T cell receptor (beta chain) sequence. This sample was included in a study of blood T cell repertoires in COVID-19. The study assigned cohorts using participant-reported clinical history. Method: immunoSEQ multiplex PCR; TCRdb's copy keeps in-frame clones and lacks some. The table has roughly 200,000 clones, about nine tenths seen once. The CDR3 is 11 amino acids. CDR1 and CDR2 (germline): ENHRY, SYGVKD. V shed 11 bases and J 6 bases; nucleotides not matched to a gene: 4. The V call is TRBV10-3, the J call TRBJ2-3; 8 bases are a match to TRBD1. The receptor comes from a man aged 25 to 40 in a cohort exposed to, infected with or recovered from COVID-19 (not recorded which). The sample comprised PBMCs or T cells enriched from blood (not recorded which). CDR3 amino acids: CAATGADTQYF. For the CDR3, the DNA is TGTGCCGCGACAGGGGCGGATACGCAGTATTTT.